This T cell receptor (beta chain) was identified in a study of T cell repertoires in cytomegalovirus infection. In this sample, this clonotype turned up a few times. Each CDR3 protein is one row after TCRdb ran MiXCR on the reads. Of under 250,000 distinct CDR3 sequences in the sample, approximately 6.7% were seen once. Germline assignment: CDR1 DFQATT and CDR2 SNEGSKA (reference sequence). The CDR3 has 15 residues. The V gene lost 1 base and the J gene lost 1 base, with 11 bases spanning the gap. This TCR was recovered from a human donor in good health (CMV status not recorded). Some clones in this sample may be carry-over from other donors' samples. Source material: PBMCs. The chain couples TRBV20-1 to TRBJ1-3; D possibly corresponds to TRBD1 (6 bases). The CDR3 DNA reads TGCAGTGCTAGAGGTCGAGGACAGTCTGGAAACACCATATATTTT. This translates into CSARGRGQSGNTIYF.